These 17 T cell receptor beta chains were sequenced from one sample in a study of cytomegalovirus exposure and HLA in healthy donors. Vbeta (60) and Jbeta (13) primers were used in the PCR. Clones were read by immunoSEQ multiplex PCR, and TCRdb kept only the in-frame ones, dropping some. The table counts about 210,000 clones; more than 0.75% lies in the top ten. The source material was PBMCs. These receptors came from a woman in her 30s in good health and CMV-seropositive.

This chain joins TRBV5-4 and TRBJ2-3, with D possibly TRBD2 on 5 matching bases. Looked up from germline, CDR1 is SGHNT and CDR2 is YYREEE (reference sequence). The CDR3 has 13 residues. The V and J ends lost 1 base and 9 bases respectively, with 12 bases between them. DNA for the CDR3: TGTGCCAGCAGCTTGAGTGAGGGAGACACGCAGTATTTT. This translates into CASSLSEGDTQYF.

The chain links TRBV11-3 to TRBJ2-1, with 7 bases identical to TRBD2. The CDR3 extends over 15 amino acids. Germline trimming cut 0 bases from V and 2 bases from J; bases unmatched to any gene: 1. Germline loops: CDR1 SGHNT, CDR2 YENEEA. CDR3 protein: CASSLDGRPYNEQFF. The CDR3 nucleotides are TGTGCCAGCAGCTTAGACGGGAGGCCCTACAATGAGCAGTTCTTC.

The chain combines TRBV28 with TRBJ1-1; D is unclear. The CDR3 covers 13 residues. V lost 1 base and J 5 bases, leaving 8 bases between the germline ends. CDR1 MDHEN and CDR2 SYDVKM come from the germline V gene. The CDR3 is CASSLYSRTEAFF. CDR3 sequence (DNA): TGTGCCAGCAGTTTATATTCCAGGACTGAAGCTTTCTTT.

This chain uses TRBV7-6 with TRBJ1-1; TRBD1 is a possible D gene (5 bases). The CDR3 has 14 residues. Looked up from germline, CDR1 is SGHVS and CDR2 is FNYEAQ. The germline V and J ends were trimmed by 8 bases and 1 base, with 14 bases remaining between them. In nucleotides, the CDR3 is TGTGCCAGCCAACAGACAGATCAGAACACTGAAGCTTTCTTT. This translates into CASQQTDQNTEAFF.

This rearrangement joins TRBV9 to TRBJ2-7; 8 bases are a match to TRBD2. The V segment lost 1 base and the J segment 6 bases; nucleotides outside the gene matches: 9. The germline V gene encodes CDR1 SGDLS and CDR2 YYNGEE. CDR3 length: 15 amino acids. CDR3 in DNA: TGTGCCAGCAGCGTATCAGGGACTAGATCTAGCGAGCAGTACTTC. The encoded protein is CASSVSGTRSSEQYF.

The rearrangement joins TRBV14 to TRBJ1-1; 7 nucleotides match TRBD1. CDR1 SGHDN and CDR2 FVKESK come from the germline V gene. The CDR3 contains 18 residues. Trimming took 0 bases from V and 0 from J; bases not matched to a gene: 10. DNA for the CDR3: TGTGCCAGCAGCCAAGATAGGGGACAGCTTACCTTGAACACTGAAGCTTTCTTT. It specifies CASSQDRGQLTLNTEAFF.

This chain joins TRBV7-2 and TRBJ1-5; D not resolved. Germline CDR1 is SGHTA and CDR2 is FQGNSA. V lost 5 bases, J lost 7 bases, and 12 bases lay in between. This CDR3 is 13 amino acids long. The CDR3 is CASSDHPRQPQHF. The CDR3 nucleotides read TGTGCCAGCAGCGACCACCCGCGGCAGCCCCAGCATTTT.

J is TRBJ1-1 and V is TRBV9; 10 positions match TRBD1. Germline V gives CDR1 SGDLS, CDR2 YYNGEE. The CDR3 contains 14 residues. J was trimmed by 11 bases and V by 1 base; bases with no gene match: 8. The CDR3 reads CASSVISGTGDAFF. Here the CDR3 DNA reads TGTGCCAGCAGCGTAATTTCCGGGACAGGGGACGCTTTCTTT.

The chain recombines TRBV7-9 with TRBJ2-5, with 10 bases aligning to TRBD2. The end of the DNA fits TRBJ2-7 better, so the J call may be wrong. The length of the CDR3 is 17 residues. Per the germline V gene, CDR1 is SEHNR and CDR2 is FQNEAQ (reference sequence). CDR3 coding DNA: TGTGCCAGCAGCCACGGGACTAGCGAAACAAGGGTTTACGAGCAGTACTTC. This encodes CASSHGTSETRVYEQYF.

The chain joins TRBV19 to TRBJ2-7, with 7 bases matching TRBD2. The CDR3 totals 11 residues. CDR1 and CDR2 (germline): LNHDA, SQIVND (reference sequence). The CDR3: CATGGAYEQYF. In DNA form, the CDR3 reads TGTGCGACGGGGGGAGCCTACGAGCAGTACTTC. Variable domain in full (rest from reference TRBV19 and TRBJ2-7): DGGITQSPKYLFRKEGQNVTLSCEQNLNHDAMYWYRQDPGQGLRLIYYSQIVNDFQKGDIAEGYSVSREKKESFPLTVTSAQKNPTAFYLCATGGAYEQYFGPGTRLTVT.

Details on this clone: At the DNA level, this CDR3 is encoded by other sequences in the same sample as well. The chain couples TRBV6-5 to TRBJ1-3, with 9 bases lining up with TRBD1. Germline lookup yields CDR1 MNHEY and CDR2 SVGAGI. V lost 2 bases, J lost 3 bases, and 5 bases stayed unmatched. The CDR3 contains 16 residues. CDR3 sequence (DNA): TGTGCCAGCAGTTACGGACAGGGGTATAATGGAAACACCATATATTTT. It yields the protein CASSYGQGYNGNTIYF.

The chain has TRBV4-3 and TRBJ2-7; 9 bases match TRBD1. The J segment lost 1 base and the V segment lost 0 bases, leaving 4 bases of the junction unmatched. In germline, CDR1 is LGHNA, CDR2 YSLEER. This CDR3 region has 16 residues. CDR3 DNA: TGCGCCAGCAGCCAAGAATGGGGGACAGGGTCCTACGAGCAGTACTTC. The encoded protein is CASSQEWGTGSYEQYF.

CDR3 nucleotide sequence: TGTGCCAGCTCACCCCTAGGGGTGAGCACTGAAGCTTTCTTT. Amino acids: CASSPLGVSTEAFF. The chain carries TRBV18 and TRBJ1-1; maybe TRBD1 (5 bases). Trimming removed 3 bases from V and 4 bases from J, with 12 bases in between. The germline V gene encodes CDR1 KGHSH and CDR2 LQKENI. CDR3 length: 14 residues.

The chain combines TRBV6-6 with TRBJ2-1, with 8 positions matching TRBD2. V trimming: 4 bases; J trimming: 15 bases; junction bases outside the gene matches: 8. From germline, CDR1 is MNHNY and CDR2 SVGAGI (reference sequence). The CDR3 length is 12 residues. The CDR3 DNA reads TGTGCCAGCAGTTTCCCAGCGGGAGTGCCGTTCTTC. This gives the protein CASSFPAGVPFF.

This chain joins TRBV5-1 and TRBJ2-7; possible D gene TRBD1, 7 bases. Trimming removed 10 bases at V and 3 bases at J, with 14 bases between. The CDR3 extends over 12 amino acids. CDR1 is SGHRS, CDR2 YFSETQ, per germline. CDR3 in DNA: TGCGCCTCGCGACAGGGACTCTACGAGCAGTACTTC. Its translation: CASRQGLYEQYF.

This chain uses TRBV6-5 with TRBJ2-2; maybe TRBD1 (6 bases). Germline V gene data show CDR1 as MNHEY and CDR2 as SVGAGI. The V and J ends lost 8 bases and 2 bases respectively, with 9 bases between them. This CDR3 is built from 13 residues. CDR3 loop: CASGQINTGELFF. In DNA form, the CDR3 reads TGTGCCAGCGGACAGATAAACACCGGGGAGCTGTTTTTT.

The chain carries TRBV30 and TRBJ1-1, with D possibly TRBD1 on 5 matching bases. There are 12 residues in the CDR3. V lost 5 bases and J lost 2, with 9 bases in between. Germline V gene sequence: CDR1 GTSNPN, CDR2 SVGIG (reference sequence). The DNA of the CDR3 is TGTGCCTGGGGCAGGGATAACACTGAAGCTTTCTTT. This gives the protein CAWGRDNTEAFF.